These 25 T cell receptor beta chains were sequenced from one sample in a study of shared clonotypes between healthy human individuals. The naive CD8 fraction comprised CD45RO-negative cells positively selected for CCR7 and excluded terminally differentiated effector memory CD45RA+ cells. The repertoire was sequenced with immunoSEQ multiplex PCR; TCRdb's copy has only in-frame clones and lacks some. The repertoire consists of about 2.1 million clones, with just under 95% occurring once and the leading ten covering 1.5% to 2%. The sample was naive CD8+ T cells from PBMCs. These TCRs come from a man aged 18 to 30 in good health. Some clones in this sample may be carry-over from other donors' samples.

CDR3 region: CASSQLVGDELFF. For the CDR3, the DNA is TGCGCCAGCAGTCAATTAGTAGGCGATGAGCTGTTTTTT. V is TRBV23-1 and J is TRBJ1-4; D is undetermined. Being an ORF, TRBV23-1 has a function that is uncertain. The CDR3 sequence is 13 residues long. The germline V and J ends were trimmed by 1 base and 14 bases, with 14 bases remaining between them.

The V call is TRBV11-2, the J call TRBJ2-1, with 7 bases matching TRBD2. Germline CDR1 is SGHAT and CDR2 is FQNNGV. The length of the CDR3 is 17 residues. Losses at the gene ends were 3 bases for V and 4 bases for J; bases not matched to a gene: 12. CDR3 amino acids: CASSFSPPGGPYNEQFF. CDR3 nucleotides: TGTGCCAGCAGCTTTTCGCCTCCGGGAGGTCCATACAATGAGCAGTTCTTC.

The V call is TRBV4-1, the J call TRBJ2-5, with 8 bases aligning to TRBD2. V lost 0 bases, J lost 0 bases, and 3 bases stayed unmatched. The CDR3 contains 16 residues. Germline assignment: CDR1 MGHRA and CDR2 YSYEKL. Here the CDR3 DNA reads TGCGCCAGCAGCCAAGAAAGCGGGGGCGACCAAGAGACCCAGTACTTC. Translation: CASSQESGGDQETQYF.

Points on this clone: The identical CDR3 is also encoded by other nucleotide sequences in the sample. This sequence joins TRBV7-9 and TRBJ2-1; D unresolved. Germline CDR1 SEHNR, CDR2 FQNEAQ (reference sequence). The V gene lost 5 bases and the J gene lost 6 bases, with 2 bases spanning the gap. The CDR3 spans 10 residues. This chain's CDR3 is CASSINEQFF. In nucleotides, the CDR3 is TGTGCCAGCAGCATCAATGAGCAGTTCTTC.

As regards this clone: The identical CDR3 is also encoded by other nucleotide sequences in the sample. The chain employs TRBV10-3 and TRBJ2-5; TRBD2 is a possible D gene (5 bases). The CDR3 spans 12 residues. The germline V gene encodes CDR1 ENHRY and CDR2 SYGVKD. V dropped 2 bases and J dropped 5 bases, with 6 bases sitting between them. The chain's CDR3 is CAISEGGETQYF. CDR3 in DNA: TGTGCCATCAGTGAGGGCGGGGAGACCCAGTACTTC.

This clone was counted a single time. V gene TRBV7-8 combines with J gene TRBJ2-7; 7 bases align to TRBD1. Per germline, CDR1 SGHVS and CDR2 FQNEAQ. The V gene end was trimmed by 1 base and the J gene end by 3 bases; junction bases not matched to a gene: 3. The CDR3 has 14 residues. CDR3 DNA sequence: TGTGCCAGCAGCTTAGTCAGGGGGTTCTACGAGCAGTACTTC. This codes for CASSLVRGFYEQYF.

As regards this clone: The same CDR3 is also encoded by other DNA sequences in this sample. CDR3 DNA: TGTGCCAGCAGCGTAGGTAAAGGGAGCACTGAAGCTTTCTTT. It is translated as CASSVGKGSTEAFF. This chain links TRBV9 with TRBJ1-1; no definite D call. V was cut by 0 bases and J by 4 bases, with 10 bases left in between. Germline CDR1 is SGDLS and CDR2 is YYNGEE. The CDR3 is made up of 14 amino acids. Full variable domain (remainder filled in from reference TRBV9 and TRBJ1-1): DSGVTQTPKHLITATGQRVTLRCSPRSGDLSVYWYQQSLDQGLQFLIQYYNGEERAKGNILERFSAQQFPDLHSELNLSSLELGDSALYFCASSVGKGSTEAFFGQGTRLTVV.

In the case of this clone: This same CDR3 is encoded by further DNA sequences in the sample. The CDR3 sequence is CASSVGGDTYEQYF. Here the CDR3 DNA reads TGTGCCAGCAGCGTAGGGGGAGACACCTACGAGCAGTACTTC. The chain recombines TRBV9 with TRBJ2-7, with a weak D call TRBD2 (5 bases). The germline CDR1 and CDR2 sequences are SGDLS and YYNGEE. This CDR3 has 14 amino acids. Trimming took 0 bases from V and 2 from J, leaving 9 bases between them.

This sequence joins TRBV13 and TRBJ2-2; TRBD1 matches 8 bases. V lost 5 bases to trimming and J lost 5 bases; unmatched junction nucleotides: 4. Germline lookup yields CDR1 PRHDT and CDR2 FYEKMQ (reference sequence). This CDR3 has 14 amino acids. CDR3 DNA sequence: TGTGCCAGCAGCGCCAGACAGGGGACCGGGGAGCTGTTTTTT. Residues: CASSARQGTGELFF.

This clone appeared a single time. Other DNA sequences within the sample encode an identical CDR3. The chain combines TRBV9 with TRBJ2-7; the match to TRBD1 covers 7 bases. In germline, CDR1 is SGDLS, CDR2 YYNGEE. The CDR3 has 14 amino acids. Trimming removed 4 bases from V and 0 bases from J; junction bases left unmatched: 4. CDR3 nucleotides: TGTGCCAGCAGCCCCAGGGACAGCTCCTACGAGCAGTACTTC. Its translation: CASSPRDSSYEQYF.

Concerning this clone itself: This same CDR3 is encoded by further DNA sequences in the sample. The rearrangement links TRBV27 to TRBJ2-1; D gene unclear. Trimming pared 3 bases from V and 0 bases from J, leaving 6 bases between. CDR3 size: 14 residues. CDR1 is MNHEY, CDR2 SMNVEV, per germline (reference sequence). The CDR3 protein is CASSFMSSYNEQFF. Here the CDR3 DNA reads TGTGCCAGCAGTTTTATGAGCTCCTACAATGAGCAGTTCTTC.

A single count supports this clone. The V call is TRBV5-1, the J call TRBJ2-3, with D uncertain. V was shortened by 5 bases and J by 6 bases, with 22 bases between the two germline ends. This CDR3 spans 16 amino acids. Germline lookup yields CDR1 SGHRS and CDR2 YFSETQ. The CDR3 reads CASRPRTDGQRDTQYF. The DNA of the CDR3 is TGCGCCAGCAGGCCCAGGACCGACGGGCAGAGGGATACGCAGTATTTT.

The V gene is TRBV30, the J gene TRBJ2-7; 10 bases map to TRBD2. The CDR3 spans 15 residues. V shed 1 base and J 2 bases; nucleotides not matched to a gene: 5. Germline CDR1 GTSNPN, CDR2 SVGIG (reference sequence). In nucleotides, the CDR3 is TGTGCCTGGAGTGGCCGACTAGCGGGCCCCTACGAGCAGTACTTC. It codes for CAWSGRLAGPYEQYF.

This chain links TRBV27 with TRBJ1-5; 10 nucleotides match TRBD1. The V and J ends lost 4 bases and 2 bases, in that order; junction bases with no gene match: 2. This CDR3 has 15 residues. Germline V gene data show CDR1 as MNHEY and CDR2 as SMNVEV (reference sequence). The CDR3 coding sequence is TGTGCCAGCAGTTGGGACAGGGGTGGCAATCAGCCCCAGCATTTT. The encoded protein is CASSWDRGGNQPQHF.

This chain uses TRBV5-8 with TRBJ2-1, with D tentatively TRBD1 (6 bases). The V and J ends lost 1 base and 9 bases respectively, with 11 bases between them. The CDR3 runs to 13 residues. Germline V gene lookup returns CDR1 SGHTS and CDR2 YDEGEE. For the CDR3, the DNA is TGTGCCAGCAGCTTGCGGCAGGGGTCTGAGCAGTTCTTC. It translates to CASSLRQGSEQFF.

CDR3 in DNA: TGCGCCAGCAGCCCGGGACTGGGGTTAAACATTCAGTACTTC. It encodes CASSPGLGLNIQYF. This chain uses TRBV4-1 with TRBJ2-4; tentatively, D is TRBD2 (6 bases). The CDR3 loop spans 14 amino acids. In germline, CDR1 is MGHRA, CDR2 YSYEKL. Trimming stripped 4 bases from V and 6 bases from J, with 13 bases between.

This chain links TRBV4-1 with TRBJ2-7, with D perhaps matching TRBD1 (6 bases). Looked up from germline, CDR1 is MGHRA and CDR2 is YSYEKL. The CDR3 covers 13 residues. V was cut by 5 bases and J by 3 bases, with 11 bases left in between. CDR3 DNA: TGCGCCAGCAGCTTTGACAGGTTCTACGAGCAGTACTTC. Translated: CASSFDRFYEQYF.

This clone appeared a single time. The rearrangement uses TRBV9 and TRBJ1-1, with TRBD1 as a possible D gene (6 bases). This CDR3 spans 13 amino acids. Trimming pared 4 bases from V and 8 bases from J, leaving 15 bases between. CDR1 and CDR2 (germline): SGDLS, YYNGEE. CDR3 coding DNA: TGTGCCAGCAGCCCTCAGACAGGCTGGGAAGCTTTCTTT. As protein: CASSPQTGWEAFF.

The V call is TRBV28, the J call TRBJ1-1, with unresolved D. The CDR3 sequence is 13 residues long. V was shortened by 8 bases and J by 4 bases, with 14 bases between the two germline ends. The germline gives CDR1 MDHEN, CDR2 SYDVKM. The CDR3 bases are TGTGCCAGCCAAAGCCCCTGGGGCACTGAAGCTTTCTTT. Residues: CASQSPWGTEAFF.

The chain has TRBV2 and TRBJ2-7, with D tentatively TRBD2 (6 bases). CDR1 and CDR2 (germline): SNHLY, FYNNEI. With 6 bases removed from V and 7 bases from J, the gap between germline ends came to 37 bases. The CDR3 consists of 20 residues. DNA for the CDR3: TGTGCCAGCAGCTTGTCGACCGGTGCCAAGCTCGGGGCGGGACCTCTGGAGCAGTACTTC. Translating gives CASSLSTGAKLGAGPLEQYF.

This chain links TRBV12-5 with TRBJ2-1; 9 bases map to TRBD2. This CDR3 is 16 amino acids long. CDR1 and CDR2 (germline): LGHNT, FRNRAP. J gave up 7 bases and V 6 bases, and 13 bases lay outside the gene matches. The CDR3 is CASGDPLTSGRNEQFF. Here the CDR3 DNA reads TGTGCTAGTGGGGATCCATTAACCAGCGGGAGGAATGAGCAGTTCTTC. Looking up the rest from reference TRBV12-5 and TRBJ2-1 gives the full variable domain: DARVTQTPRHKVTEMGQEVTMRCQPILGHNTVFWYRQTMMQGLELLAYFRNRAPLDDSGMPKDRFSAEMPDATLATLKIQPSEPRDSAVYFCASGDPLTSGRNEQFFGPGTRLTVL.

The J gene is TRBJ1-2, the V gene TRBV11-2, with D unresolved. CDR1 and CDR2 from the germline V gene are SGHAT and FQNNGV. CDR3 length: 16 amino acids. Trimming stripped 0 bases from V and 5 bases from J, with 16 bases between. This CDR3 reads CASSLDAAASQYGYTF. For the CDR3, the DNA is TGTGCCAGCAGCTTAGATGCTGCAGCCTCCCAGTATGGCTACACCTTC.

In its sample, this clone was seen once. The genes are TRBV6-5 and TRBJ1-5, with D unresolved. Germline CDR1 MNHEY, CDR2 SVGAGI. Between the trimmed V and J ends, which lost 0 bases and 2 bases, there was a span of 8 bases. CDR3 length equals 15 residues. CDR3 residues: CASSYSDGGNQPQHF. The CDR3 DNA reads as TGTGCCAGCAGTTACTCGGACGGGGGCAATCAGCCCCAGCATTTT.

The V call is TRBV7-9, the J call TRBJ2-7; 8 positions agree with TRBD2. With 5 bases clipped from V and 1 base from J, the junction kept 7 bases outside the gene matches. Germline V gives CDR1 SEHNR, CDR2 FQNEAQ (reference sequence). The CDR3 runs 15 residues. For the CDR3, the DNA is TGTGCCAGCAGCCTGGGGACTAGATGGTCCTACGAGCAGTACTTC. Its protein product is CASSLGTRWSYEQYF.

The CDR3 coding sequence is TGCAGCGCCACTGGCGGATCCTCCTACGAGCAGTACTTC. Its translation: CSATGGSSYEQYF. This chain joins TRBV29-1 and TRBJ2-7; D is uncertain. Germline V gene lookup returns CDR1 SQVTM and CDR2 ANQGSEA. This CDR3 is 13 amino acids long. Between the trimmed V and J ends, which lost 7 bases and 0 bases, there was a span of 13 bases.